This T cell receptor beta chain was identified in a study of PD-L1 blockade in urothelial cancer. There were between 1 and 8 samples from each patient, taken pretreatment and on-treatment. This clone was counted once. The CDR3 spans 14 residues. Looked up from germline, CDR1 is MNHNY and CDR2 is SVGAGI (reference sequence). Trimming cost V 1 base and J 1 base, with 4 bases left between them. Each PCR contained spiked-in synthetic TCR analog templates. Here immunoSEQ multiplex PCR was the method, and the copy in TCRdb shows in-frame clones only, minus some. The data hold approximately 38,000 clones, with around 82% observed a single time.

The sample in question was PBMCs, obtained around atezolizumab (anti-PD-L1) treatment. The receptor was isolated from a man between 60 and 70 years old with urothelial cancer. This rearrangement joins TRBV6-6 to TRBJ2-2; D is undetermined. The CDR3 DNA follows: TGTGCCAGCAGTTACTTCAGGAACACCGGGGAGCTGTTTTTT. Protein sequence: CASSYFRNTGELFF.